The following is a TCR beta chain sequence with its context. What it binds is unknown. Repertoires were generated with immunoSEQ multiplex PCR, while TCRdb's copy carries only in-frame clones and drops some. Seen here are 2 million to 2.5 million clones, 85% to 95% observed once, and the top ten hold about 0.39%. This CDR3 has 13 residues. Germline CDR1 is MNHNS and CDR2 is SASEGT. Germline trimming cut 6 bases from V and 4 bases from J; bases unmatched to any gene: 5. These data are taken from a study of shared clonotypes between healthy human individuals. General study results and limits: Generally, naive subsets (rather than memory subsets) showed larger estimated richness.

The chain has TRBV6-1 and TRBJ2-5; 7 bases are a match to TRBD1. The source material was naive CD4+ T cells from PBMCs. The subset: CD45RA+ positively selected. The receptor's source is a man aged 18 to 30 in good health. Some clones in this sample may be carry-over from other donors' samples. The CDR3 loop reads CASRTGSPETQYF. The CDR3 DNA reads TGTGCCAGCAGGACAGGGTCCCCAGAGACCCAGTACTTC.